The entry below describes one T cell receptor (beta chain). The source material, RNA transcripts, was used to amplify TCR beta CDR3 regions. The TCR CDR3 first-round RT-PCR relied on the HTBI primer set. TCRdb used MiXCR to reprocess the multiplex PCR reads, holding one entry per CDR3 protein. In the table there are around 690,000 distinct CDR3 sequences, around 16% of which are singletons. This record comes from a study of T cells in Graves' hyperthyroidism and ophthalmopathy. Deletions cut 5 bases from V and 4 bases from J, with 11 bases between. CDR3 length equals 13 residues. This chain joins TRBV12-3 or TRBV12-4 and TRBJ1-2; no definite D call. Sequenced material: blood. The receptor was isolated from a man aged 50 or older with Graves' hyperthyroidism. CDR3: CASSILTGYGYTF. DNA for the CDR3: TGTGCCAGCAGTATTTTAACCGGCTATGGCTACACCTTC.